Below are 8 T cell receptor beta chains sequenced from a single sample in a study of cytomegalovirus exposure and HLA in healthy donors. The PCR contained 60 Vbeta and 13 Jbeta primers. The table came from immunoSEQ multiplex PCR; TCRdb's copy has only in-frame clones and leaves some out. The data contain 150,000 to 200,000 clones, around 83% of them singletons. The specimen sequenced was PBMCs. All receptors derive from a woman aged 40 to 50 in good health and CMV-seronegative.

This clone was seen a few times. This sequence joins TRBV7-9 and TRBJ2-3, with D possibly matching TRBD2 (6 bases). In germline, CDR1 is SEHNR, CDR2 FQNEAQ (reference sequence). V gave up 6 bases and J gave up 3 bases, with 19 bases separating them. CDR3 length equals 16 residues. The CDR3 nucleotides are TGTGCCAGCAGTTACCACCGGGCGGGACGAACAGATACGCAGTATTTT. This gives the protein CASSYHRAGRTDTQYF.

The chain uses TRBV30 and TRBJ2-7, with D possibly being TRBD2 (7 bases). Looked up from germline, CDR1 is GTSNPN and CDR2 is SVGIG (reference sequence). V lost 1 base and J lost 7, with 14 bases in between. The CDR3 is 13 amino acids. The CDR3 bases are TGTGCCTGGAGTGCTGGGGGGGCGGGTGAGCAGTACTTC. Protein: CAWSAGGAGEQYF.

The chain links TRBV7-6 to TRBJ1-2; D is unclear. Trimming removed 1 base from V and 2 bases from J, with 5 bases in between. The CDR3 totals 13 residues. Germline V lookup: CDR1 SGHVS, CDR2 FNYEAQ. CDR3: CASSLDQNYGYTF. The CDR3 DNA reads as TGTGCCAGCAGCTTAGACCAGAACTATGGCTACACCTTC. Variable domain in full (rest from reference TRBV7-6 and TRBJ1-2): GAGVSQSPRYKVTKRGQDVALRCDPISGHVSLYWYRQALGQGPEFLTYFNYEAQQDKSGLPNDRFSAERPEGSISTLTIQRTEQRDSAMYRCASSLDQNYGYTFGSGTRLTVV.

The chain joins TRBV11-3 to TRBJ2-7; TRBD2 aligns across 7 bases. With V trimmed by 5 bases and J by 1 base, 8 bases remained unmatched. This CDR3 comprises 15 residues. Germline CDR1 reads SGHNT; CDR2 reads YENEEA. The CDR3 sequence is CASSREASGSYEQYV. CDR3 coding DNA: TGTGCCAGCAGCCGCGAGGCTAGCGGATCCTACGAGCAGTACGTC.

This clone was seen more than once but under ten times. The CDR3, as DNA: TGTGCCAGCAGTTTATCACTAGCGGCAAAGAGGAATGAGCAGTTCTTC. It codes for CASSLSLAAKRNEQFF. V usage is TRBV27 and J usage is TRBJ2-1; 8 nucleotides align to TRBD2. V gave up 0 bases and J gave up 7 bases; unmatched junction bases: 8. CDR3 length equals 16 residues. Per the germline V gene, CDR1 is MNHEY and CDR2 is SMNVEV (reference sequence).

This clone was counted only a few times. V and J are TRBV11-2 and TRBJ2-1, with 11 positions matching TRBD2. Per germline, CDR1 SGHAT and CDR2 FQNNGV. J lost 11 bases, V lost 1 base, and 10 bases had no gene match. The CDR3 runs to 16 residues. The CDR3 spells CASSLVAAGTSGKQFF. In DNA form, the CDR3 reads TGTGCCAGCAGCTTAGTTGCCGCCGGGACTAGCGGTAAGCAGTTCTTC.

The V call is TRBV30, the J call TRBJ2-7; no reliable D call. Germline CDR1 reads GTSNPN; CDR2 reads SVGIG (reference sequence). This CDR3 is 13 amino acids long. Trimming shortened V by 3 bases and J by 2 bases, and 11 bases separated the two germline ends. CDR3: CAWSYDGPYEQYF. Written as DNA, the CDR3 is TGTGCCTGGAGCTATGATGGGCCCTACGAGCAGTACTTC. Combining the CDR3 with reference TRBV30 and TRBJ2-7 gives the whole variable domain SQTIHQWPATLVQPVGSPLSLECTVEGTSNPNLYWYRQAAGRGLQLLFYSVGIGQISSEVPQNLSASRPQDRQFILSSKKLLLSDSGFYLCAWSYDGPYEQYFGPGTRLTVT.

The chain employs TRBV19 and TRBJ1-4; possible D gene TRBD1, 6 bases. The CDR3 is 18 residues long. V gave up 5 bases and J gave up 7 bases, with 26 bases separating them. CDR1 and CDR2 from the germline V gene are LNHDA and SQIVND (reference sequence). DNA for the CDR3: TGTGCCAGTAGTCGCCAAACCCTGTCAGGGGCGATGGTTGAAAAACTGTTTTTT. As protein: CASSRQTLSGAMVEKLFF.